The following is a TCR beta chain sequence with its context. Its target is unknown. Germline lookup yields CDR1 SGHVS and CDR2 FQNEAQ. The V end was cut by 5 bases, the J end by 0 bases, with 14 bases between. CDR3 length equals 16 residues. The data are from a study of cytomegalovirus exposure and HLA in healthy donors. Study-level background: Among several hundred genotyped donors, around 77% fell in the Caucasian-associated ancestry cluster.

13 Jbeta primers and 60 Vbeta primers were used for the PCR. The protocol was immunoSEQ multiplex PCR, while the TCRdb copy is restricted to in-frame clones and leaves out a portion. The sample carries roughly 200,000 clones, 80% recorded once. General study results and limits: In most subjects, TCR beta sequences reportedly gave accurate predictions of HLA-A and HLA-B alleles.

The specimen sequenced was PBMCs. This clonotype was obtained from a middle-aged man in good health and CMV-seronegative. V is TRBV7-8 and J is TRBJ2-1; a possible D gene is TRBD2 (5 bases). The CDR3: CASSRVSGSSYNEQFF. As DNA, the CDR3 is TGTGCCAGCAGCCGAGTATCGGGAAGCTCCTACAATGAGCAGTTCTTC.